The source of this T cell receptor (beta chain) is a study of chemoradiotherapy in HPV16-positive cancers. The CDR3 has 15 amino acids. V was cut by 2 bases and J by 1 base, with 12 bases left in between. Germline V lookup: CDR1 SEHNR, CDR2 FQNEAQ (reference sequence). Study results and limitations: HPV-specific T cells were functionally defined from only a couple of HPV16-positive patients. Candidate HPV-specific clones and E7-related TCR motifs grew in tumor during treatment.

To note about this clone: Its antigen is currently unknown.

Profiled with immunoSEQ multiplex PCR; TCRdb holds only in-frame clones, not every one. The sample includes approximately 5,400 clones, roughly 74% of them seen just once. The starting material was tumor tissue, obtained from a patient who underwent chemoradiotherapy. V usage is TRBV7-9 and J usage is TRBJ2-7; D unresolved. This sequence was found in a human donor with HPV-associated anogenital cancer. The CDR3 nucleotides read TGTGCCAGCAGCTTATATCCTAGTGGGTCCTACGAGCAGTACTTC. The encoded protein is CASSLYPSGSYEQYF.